This record concerns one TCR beta chain sequence. The data were obtained in a study of blood T cell repertoires in COVID-19. Study details: Sources were T cells, B-cell-depleted T cells, or PBMCs; the material itself was cDNA or gDNA.

The age range of participants was 18 to 89 years, with residence in more than 20 US areas. Per the study methods: Counts of nucleated cells, estimated from reference gene primer amplification, were obtained. Clones were sequenced by immunoSEQ multiplex PCR, and TCRdb holds only the in-frame ones, with some missing. V and J calls and clone size are copied from that table; D and trimming were computed from the DNA. The table shows around 200,000 clones, with roughly four fifths occurring only once. V was clipped by 8 bases and J by 1 base, with 8 bases between them. The V gene's germline CDR1 is SEHNR and CDR2 FQNEAQ (reference sequence). This CDR3 comprises 12 residues.

This rearrangement joins TRBV7-9 to TRBJ1-1; D not certain. The specimen was PBMCs or T cells enriched from blood (not recorded which). The TCR was taken from a middle-aged man who had recovered from COVID-19. CDR3 sequence (DNA): TGTGCCAGCTCCTACTCGAACACTGAAGCTTTCTTT. As protein: CASSYSNTEAFF.